Below are 26 T cell receptor beta chains sequenced from a single sample in a study of T cell clones after liver transplantation. Profiled with immunoSEQ multiplex PCR; TCRdb holds only in-frame clones, not every one. The profile shows over 55,000 clones, about two thirds of them singletons. This specimen consisted of CD4+ T cells from blood, obtained at the approximately 15-month timepoint. The source is a human patient who received a liver transplant. The graft donor may have contributed some T cells.

This chain links TRBV19 with TRBJ1-1, with unresolved D. Germline V gives CDR1 LNHDA, CDR2 SQIVND (reference sequence). The CDR3 contains 16 residues. V lost 3 bases to trimming and J lost 2 bases, with 16 bases between them. The CDR3 DNA follows: TGTGCCAGTAGTATTAACGCGCAGGTAACTAACACTGAAGCTTTCTTT. Encoded protein: CASSINAQVTNTEAFF.

The CDR3, as DNA: TGTGCCAGCAGCCCCCCCGGGGTGGTAGATACGCAGTATTTT. Encoded protein: CASSPPGVVDTQYF. The rearrangement links TRBV7-2 to TRBJ2-3, with D maybe TRBD2 (5 bases). Germline CDR1 is SGHTA and CDR2 is FQGNSA. The CDR3 totals 14 residues. The ends were cut back, 5 bases at V and 5 bases at J, with 14 bases in the middle.

This clone was seen a few times. This chain links TRBV5-6 with TRBJ2-1; 8 positions agree with TRBD2. Germline V CDR1 and CDR2: SGHDT, YYEEEE. The trim removed 1 base at V and 6 bases at J, leaving 9 bases unmatched. CDR3 length equals 16 residues. In DNA, the CDR3 is TGTGCCAGCAGCTTGTTGAGCGGGGGAGCTGTCAATGAGCAGTTCTTC. Translating it yields CASSLLSGGAVNEQFF.

The gene calls are TRBV2 and TRBJ2-5; D might be TRBD1 or TRBD2, each matching 5 bases. The CDR3 runs 12 residues. V lost 5 bases to trimming and J lost 6 bases, with 10 bases between them. Germline V gene data show CDR1 as SNHLY and CDR2 as FYNNEI. This CDR3 is CASSREGKTQYF. CDR3 in DNA: TGTGCCAGCAGTCGAGAGGGGAAGACCCAGTACTTC.

The rearrangement uses TRBV7-2 and TRBJ2-7, with TRBD1 identical over 7 bases. Germline lookup yields CDR1 SGHTA and CDR2 FQGNSA. This CDR3 region has 17 residues. After removal of 2 bases from V and 1 base from J, the junction contained 11 bases not matched to a gene. The CDR3 DNA follows: TGTGCCAGCAGCTTAAGGGGGCAAACCGTCTGGTCCTACGAGCAGTACTTC. It codes for CASSLRGQTVWSYEQYF.

V usage is TRBV11-2 and J usage is TRBJ1-2; no firm D call. V gave up 0 bases and J gave up 7 bases, with 9 bases separating them. In germline, CDR1 is SGHAT, CDR2 FQNNGV. The CDR3 runs to 13 residues. CDR3 protein: CASSLDRGSGYTF. The CDR3, as DNA: TGTGCCAGCAGCTTAGATCGAGGTAGTGGCTACACCTTC.

This clone was seen more than once but under ten times. V and J are TRBV5-8 and TRBJ2-2; 11 nucleotides align to TRBD2. The J segment lost 7 bases and the V segment lost 0 bases, leaving 2 bases of the junction unmatched. CDR1 and CDR2 (germline): SGHTS, YDEGEE. This CDR3 has 15 residues. The CDR3 loop reads CASSLALAGGGELFF. The CDR3 DNA follows: TGTGCCAGCAGCTTGGCCCTAGCGGGAGGCGGGGAGCTGTTTTTT.

This clone was detected a few times. The V gene is TRBV28, the J gene TRBJ2-2, with 13 bases lining up with TRBD2. The CDR3 has 17 residues. V gave up 5 bases and J gave up 2 bases; unmatched junction bases: 5. Germline V gene sequence: CDR1 MDHEN, CDR2 SYDVKM. CDR3 amino acids: CASSRLAGGINTGELFF. Written as DNA, the CDR3 is TGTGCCAGCAGTCGACTAGCGGGGGGTATTAACACCGGGGAGCTGTTTTTT.

The V call is TRBV7-8, the J call TRBJ2-2; 9 bases are shared with TRBD2. CDR1 and CDR2 (germline): SGHVS, FQNEAQ. This CDR3 region has 16 residues. V was pared by 2 bases and J by 8 bases, with 9 bases of the junction left unmatched. CDR3 protein: CASSLRGAGGSGELFF. The DNA for the CDR3 is TGTGCCAGCAGCTTACGTGGAGCGGGGGGATCTGGGGAGCTGTTTTTT.

This clone has more than one count but fewer than ten. The chain links TRBV7-9 to TRBJ2-3; maybe TRBD2 (5 bases). V was clipped by 0 bases and J by 0 bases, with 7 bases between them. The germline CDR1 and CDR2 sequences are SEHNR and FQNEAQ (reference sequence). The length of the CDR3 is 15 residues. The CDR3 spells CASSLASDSTDTQYF. The CDR3 DNA is TGTGCCAGCAGCTTAGCTAGCGATAGCACAGATACGCAGTATTTT.

By sample share, this clone is medium-sized. The chain is built from TRBV10-3 and TRBJ2-7, with D possibly being TRBD2 (6 bases). V was clipped by 0 bases and J by 3 bases, with 6 bases between them. The CDR3 totals 13 residues. Germline assignment: CDR1 ENHRY and CDR2 SYGVKD. The CDR3 protein is CAISESTSYEQYV. Here the CDR3 DNA reads TGTGCCATCAGTGAGTCGACTAGCTACGAGCAGTACGTC.

This clone was detected only a few times. The chain has TRBV27 and TRBJ1-5; a possible D gene is TRBD1 (5 bases). This CDR3 region has 14 residues. V was cut by 3 bases and J by 6 bases, with 12 bases left in between. From germline, CDR1 is MNHEY and CDR2 SMNVEV (reference sequence). The CDR3 coding sequence is TGTGCCAGCAGTTTCACAGGATATAGTCAGCCCCAGCATTTT. Its translation is CASSFTGYSQPQHF.

This sequence joins TRBV5-6 and TRBJ2-3; D may be TRBD1 or TRBD2 (5 bases each). The CDR3 runs to 14 residues. Between the trimmed V and J ends, which lost 3 bases and 2 bases, there was a span of 10 bases. The germline V gene has CDR1 SGHDT and CDR2 YYEEEE. The CDR3 here is CASSWGRNTDTQYF. The CDR3 nucleotides read TGTGCCAGCAGCTGGGGACGGAACACAGATACGCAGTATTTT.

The chain employs TRBV5-8 and TRBJ2-1, with TRBD1 identical over 11 bases. The germline V gene encodes CDR1 SGHTS and CDR2 YDEGEE. With V trimmed by 4 bases and J by 2 bases, 2 bases remained unmatched. This CDR3 contains 15 residues. The CDR3 reads CASSRGQGAYNEQFF. As DNA, the CDR3 is TGTGCCAGCAGCCGGGGACAGGGGGCCTACAATGAGCAGTTCTTC.

V and J are TRBV28 and TRBJ1-4, with TRBD1 as a possible D gene (5 bases). The CDR3 loop spans 15 amino acids. Germline V gene sequence: CDR1 MDHEN, CDR2 SYDVKM. V gave up 6 bases and J gave up 8 bases, with 19 bases separating them. The CDR3 loop is CASSFAGSDREKLFF. CDR3 DNA: TGTGCCAGCAGCTTCGCAGGGAGCGATCGGGAAAAACTGTTTTTT. Combining the CDR3 with reference TRBV28 and TRBJ1-4 gives the whole variable domain DVKVTQSSRYLVKRTGEKVFLECVQDMDHENMFWYRQDPGLGLRLIYFSYDVKMKEKGDIPEGYSVSREKKERFSLILESASTNQTSMYLCASSFAGSDREKLFFGSGTQLSVL.

J is TRBJ2-3 and V is TRBV7-8; 12 positions agree with TRBD2. Per the germline V gene, CDR1 is SGHVS and CDR2 is FQNEAQ. V dropped 2 bases and J dropped 1; count of bases not matched to a gene: 4. CDR3 length equals 17 residues. The CDR3 region has the DNA TGTGCCAGCAGCTTAAGACTAGCGGGGGCGGGCACAGATACGCAGTATTTT. Encoded protein: CASSLRLAGAGTDTQYF.

The V and J genes are TRBV21-1 and TRBJ2-7; the D call TRBD2 from the table was never checked on the DNA. TRBV21-1 is a pseudogene. The CDR3 runs to 20 residues. In nucleotides, the CDR3 is TGTGCCAGCAGCAAAGTAGAGATTGCGCTAGCGGGAGTCCGGGTCGACGAGCAGTACGTC. Its translation: CASSKVEIALAGVRVDEQYV.

The chain links TRBV11-2 to TRBJ1-1, with D hard to call. The CDR3 is made up of 14 amino acids. Germline V gene sequence: CDR1 SGHAT, CDR2 FQNNGV. V gave up 1 base and J gave up 1 base, with 7 bases separating them. The CDR3, as DNA: TGTGCCAGCAGCTTAGTCTCCAGGAACACTGAAGCTTTCTTT. Encoded protein: CASSLVSRNTEAFF.

This chain uses TRBV7-9 with TRBJ2-1; 7 bases map to TRBD2. With 5 bases clipped from V and 4 bases from J, the junction kept 8 bases outside the gene matches. The CDR3 has 15 amino acids. CDR1 and CDR2 (germline): SEHNR, FQNEAQ (reference sequence). The CDR3 DNA sequence: TGTGCCAGCAGCCGGGCGTCTAGCGGATACAATGAGCAGTTCTTC. This encodes CASSRASSGYNEQFF.

V usage is TRBV28 and J usage is TRBJ2-5; 9 bases line up with TRBD1. Trimming removed 3 bases from V and 0 bases from J; junction bases left unmatched: 2. The germline V gene encodes CDR1 MDHEN and CDR2 SYDVKM. This CDR3 spans 15 amino acids. Here the CDR3 reads CASSLDRGYQETQYF. CDR3 coding DNA: TGTGCCAGCAGTTTGGACAGGGGTTACCAAGAGACCCAGTACTTC.

This clone has more than one count but fewer than ten. The chain couples TRBV27 to TRBJ1-6; D possibly corresponds to TRBD1 (5 bases). In germline, CDR1 is MNHEY, CDR2 SMNVEV (reference sequence). Trimming took off 6 bases at V and 7 bases at J, with 13 bases between the two ends. This CDR3 has 14 residues. This CDR3 reads CASSLRDGNSPLHF. CDR3 nucleotide sequence: TGTGCCAGCAGCCTAAGGGACGGGAATTCACCCCTCCACTTT.

This chain joins TRBV28 and TRBJ1-2; tentative D call: TRBD1 (5 bases). Trimming removed 5 bases from V and 0 bases from J, with 13 bases in between. Germline V CDR1 and CDR2: MDHEN, SYDVKM. This CDR3 is built from 15 residues. CDR3 region: CASSITGAANYGYTF. CDR3 nucleotides: TGTGCCAGCAGTATAACAGGAGCCGCTAACTATGGCTACACCTTC.

In regard to this clone: Sequence at one end of the junction differs from germline and may be a read error. The J gene is TRBJ1-4, the V gene TRBV5-1; no firm D call. This CDR3 has 16 residues. The germline gives CDR1 SGHRS, CDR2 YFSETQ. Written as DNA, the CDR3 is TGCGCCAGCCGCTTGACCGGTGCAGGCCCTAATGAAAAACTGTTTTTT. This codes for CASRLTGAGPNEKLFF.

The genes are TRBV20-1 and TRBJ2-7; D gene uncertain. Germline V gene sequence: CDR1 DFQATT, CDR2 SNEGSKA (reference sequence). The CDR3 spans 11 residues. V was trimmed by 1 base and J by 3 bases, leaving 4 bases between them. The CDR3 loop is CSARGYYEQYF. CDR3 bases: TGCAGTGCTAGAGGGTACTACGAGCAGTACTTC.

The chain is built from TRBV30 and TRBJ2-7; a weak D match, TRBD1 (5 bases). V lost 3 bases and J 9 bases, leaving 18 bases between the germline ends. The CDR3 consists of 13 residues. Germline CDR1 and CDR2: GTSNPN and SVGIG (reference sequence). The CDR3 loop reads CAWSVDSALGQYF. CDR3 nucleotide sequence: TGTGCCTGGAGCGTCGACAGTGCGCTGGGGCAGTACTTC.

J is TRBJ2-3 and V is TRBV29-1; D gene uncertain. Between the trimmed V and J ends, which lost 3 bases and 2 bases, there was a span of 9 bases. In germline, CDR1 is SQVTM, CDR2 ANQGSEA. The CDR3 contains 13 residues. CDR3 in amino acids: CSVDPLYTDTQYF. The CDR3 coding sequence is TGCAGCGTTGATCCCCTATACACAGATACGCAGTATTTT.